The 27 T cell receptor beta chains given below trace back to one sample, sequenced in a study of blood T cell repertoires in COVID-19. The repertoire was sequenced with immunoSEQ multiplex PCR; TCRdb's copy has only in-frame clones and lacks some. The data hold 130,000 or so clones, with roughly 81% observed a single time. Sequenced material: PBMCs or T cells enriched from blood (not recorded which). These receptors were obtained from a woman between 50 and 59 years old with acute COVID-19.

V is TRBV4-3 and J is TRBJ1-2, with a possible D match to TRBD1 (5 bases). The CDR3 loop spans 13 amino acids. The germline V and J ends were trimmed by 0 bases and 7 bases, with 9 bases remaining between them. The germline V gene encodes CDR1 LGHNA and CDR2 YSLEER. CDR3 in amino acids: CASSQEGRGGYTF. CDR3 in DNA: TGCGCCAGCAGCCAAGAAGGTAGGGGTGGCTACACCTTC.

The chain recombines TRBV19 with TRBJ2-3; 7 bases fit TRBD1. Germline V gene sequence: CDR1 LNHDA, CDR2 SQIVND (reference sequence). The junction had 5 bases not matched to a gene; V was cut back by 7 bases and J by 4 bases. This CDR3 contains 13 residues. CDR3 residues: CASTPTGSDTQYF. The CDR3 nucleotides read TGTGCCAGTACTCCGACAGGGTCAGATACGCAGTATTTT.

This rearrangement joins TRBV11-2 to TRBJ2-7, with D perhaps matching TRBD1 (6 bases). Between the trimmed V and J ends, which lost 5 bases and 2 bases, there was a span of 16 bases. CDR3 length: 15 residues. Germline V CDR1 and CDR2: SGHAT, FQNNGV. CDR3 sequence: CASSPPDSSAYEQYF. In nucleotides, the CDR3 is TGTGCCAGCAGCCCACCGGACAGTTCAGCCTACGAGCAGTACTTC.

J is TRBJ2-7 and V is TRBV9; no clear D gene. Germline V gene sequence: CDR1 SGDLS, CDR2 YYNGEE. The length of the CDR3 is 13 residues. The V end lost 4 bases, the J end lost 7 bases, and 15 bases lay between the germline ends. The CDR3 sequence: CASSLVLGMEQYF. In nucleotides, the CDR3 is TGTGCCAGCAGCCTAGTCCTAGGAATGGAGCAGTACTTC.

The chain links TRBV7-9 to TRBJ1-6; a possible D gene is TRBD1 (5 bases). V dropped 5 bases and J dropped 9 bases, with 14 bases sitting between them. CDR1 and CDR2 from the germline V gene are SEHNR and FQNEAQ (reference sequence). This CDR3 has 14 residues. The CDR3 region is CASSLDSGVSPLHF. In DNA form, the CDR3 reads TGTGCCAGCAGCCTAGACAGTGGTGTTTCACCCCTCCACTTT.

This chain connects TRBV7-9 to TRBJ1-3, with 7 bases aligning to TRBD1. The junction had 11 bases not matched to a gene; V was cut back by 6 bases and J by 0 bases. Germline CDR1 reads SEHNR; CDR2 reads FQNEAQ (reference sequence). This CDR3 comprises 17 residues. Written as DNA, the CDR3 is TGTGCCAGCAGGTTTCCGGGACAGAAAGACTCTGGAAACACCATATATTTT. It encodes CASRFPGQKDSGNTIYF.

This clone was observed once. This rearrangement joins TRBV30 to TRBJ1-3; D is possibly TRBD1 (6 bases). CDR3 size: 14 residues. Germline V CDR1 and CDR2: GTSNPN, SVGIG (reference sequence). Trimming removed 5 bases at V and 6 bases at J, with 17 bases between. DNA for the CDR3: TGTGCCTGGGATACGACAGGTACTACAAACACCATATATTTT. Its translation is CAWDTTGTTNTIYF. Supplemented by reference TRBV30 and TRBJ1-3, the full variable domain reads SQTIHQWPATLVQPVGSPLSLECTVEGTSNPNLYWYRQAAGRGLQLLFYSVGIGQISSEVPQNLSASRPQDRQFILSSKKLLLSDSGFYLCAWDTTGTTNTIYFGEGSWLTVV.

The chain has TRBV25-1 and TRBJ1-5; D is uncertain. V was shortened by 0 bases and J by 11 bases, with 14 bases between the two germline ends. CDR3 length equals 14 residues. Germline loops: CDR1 MGHDK, CDR2 SYGVNS. The CDR3 loop reads CASSEYGEPTAQHF. The CDR3 DNA reads TGTGCCAGCAGTGAATATGGGGAGCCGACGGCCCAGCATTTT. The full variable domain, rest sourced from reference TRBV25-1 and TRBJ1-5, is EADIYQTPRYLVIGTGKKITLECSQTMGHDKMYWYQQDPGMELHLIHYSYGVNSTEKGDLSSESTVSRIRTEHFPLTLESARPSHTSQYLCASSEYGEPTAQHFGDGTRLSIL.

The gene calls are TRBV4-1 and TRBJ1-2; D gene ambiguous. Trimming removed 4 bases from V and 2 bases from J, with 17 bases in between. Germline V gene data show CDR1 as MGHRA and CDR2 as YSYEKL. The CDR3 is 16 amino acids. The CDR3 bases are TGCGCCAGCAGCCTCGAAGCCCAGGCGCCCAACTATGGCTACACCTTC. It encodes CASSLEAQAPNYGYTF.

The CDR3 spells CASASWAKNGANVLTF. For the CDR3, the DNA is TGTGCCAGCGCCTCCTGGGCAAAAAATGGGGCCAACGTCCTGACTTTC. J is TRBJ2-6 and V is TRBV28; the D is unclear. This CDR3 region has 16 residues. The germline V gene has CDR1 MDHEN and CDR2 SYDVKM. The V end was cut by 8 bases, the J end by 3 bases, with 17 bases between.

The chain is built from TRBV2 and TRBJ2-7; possible D gene TRBD1, 5 bases. V shed 3 bases and J shed 4 bases, with 16 bases lying between them. There are 15 residues in the CDR3. The V gene's germline CDR1 is SNHLY and CDR2 FYNNEI. CDR3 sequence reads: CASSEHRLSPYEQYF. In nucleotides, the CDR3 is TGTGCCAGCAGTGAGCACAGGCTTTCCCCTTACGAGCAGTACTTC.

The rearrangement joins TRBV7-3 to TRBJ2-3; D perhaps matches TRBD1 (6 bases). Trimming took off 5 bases at V and 3 bases at J, with 18 bases between the two ends. The CDR3 is 16 residues long. Looked up from germline, CDR1 is SGHTA and CDR2 is FQGTGA. CDR3 nucleotide sequence: TGTGCCAGCAGCCGGTGGGGGCCCGGTGGGACAGATACGCAGTATTTT. Amino acid sequence: CASSRWGPGGTDTQYF.

V usage is TRBV12-3 or TRBV12-4 and J usage is TRBJ1-1; 7 bases agree with TRBD1. There are 13 residues in the CDR3. V gave up 6 bases and J gave up 11 bases; unmatched junction bases: 12. CDR3 nucleotides: TGTGCCAGCAGCGCCCAGCAGGGGGTGGGCGCTTTCTTT. The encoded protein is CASSAQQGVGAFF.

This clone was recorded only once. The chain recombines TRBV6-5 with TRBJ1-2; TRBD1 is a possible D gene (5 bases). This CDR3 region has 14 residues. CDR1 and CDR2 from the germline V gene are MNHEY and SVGAGI. The germline V and J ends were trimmed by 6 bases and 1 base, with 12 bases remaining between them. DNA for the CDR3: TGTGCCAGCAGCCGCTCGGGGGGTAACTATGGCTACACCTTC. It yields the protein CASSRSGGNYGYTF.

This clone was observed a few times. CDR3 nucleotides: TGTGCCAGCAGCCAAGATTGGGCGGGGAACTACGAGCAGTACTTC. This gives the protein CASSQDWAGNYEQYF. The rearrangement joins TRBV3-1 (or the pseudogene TRBV3-2) to TRBJ2-7; D possibly corresponds to TRBD2 (6 bases). Trimming pared 0 bases from V and 3 bases from J, leaving 12 bases between. The CDR3 is 15 amino acids. The germline gives CDR1 LGHDT, CDR2 YNNKEL (reference sequence).

The chain recombines TRBV6-2 or TRBV6-3 with TRBJ1-5, with a weak D call TRBD1 (6 bases). The CDR3 length is 15 residues. V gave up 8 bases and J gave up 6 bases, with 20 bases separating them. In germline, CDR1 is MNHEY, CDR2 SVGEGT. The CDR3 is CASRFRTGIGQPQHF. DNA for the CDR3: TGTGCCAGCCGTTTCCGAACAGGGATTGGTCAGCCCCAGCATTTT.

The rearrangement uses TRBV7-2 and TRBJ2-7, with TRBD2 as a possible D gene (6 bases). Germline V gene sequence: CDR1 SGHTA, CDR2 FQGNSA. Trimming pared 0 bases from V and 3 bases from J, leaving 12 bases between. The CDR3 extends over 15 amino acids. CDR3: CASSLAGGTGYEQYF. The CDR3 region has the DNA TGTGCCAGCAGCTTAGCGGGGGGAACTGGCTACGAGCAGTACTTC.

V gene TRBV19 combines with J gene TRBJ2-2, with D possibly matching TRBD1 (5 bases). The ends were cut back, 4 bases at V and 0 bases at J, with 12 bases in the middle. Per germline, CDR1 LNHDA and CDR2 SQIVND (reference sequence). The CDR3 is made up of 16 amino acids. CDR3 sequence: CASSRLGASNTGELFF. CDR3 DNA sequence: TGTGCCAGTAGTAGGCTAGGGGCGTCGAACACCGGGGAGCTGTTTTTT.

The rearrangement links TRBV5-1 to TRBJ1-5; D is unclear. Trimming shortened V by 0 bases and J by 3 bases, and 10 bases separated the two germline ends. This CDR3 has 15 residues. Per the germline V gene, CDR1 is SGHRS and CDR2 is YFSETQ. The CDR3 spells CASSLDGGNNQPQHF. CDR3 nucleotide sequence: TGCGCCAGCAGCTTGGACGGAGGGAACAATCAGCCCCAGCATTTT.

The chain has TRBV3-1 (or the pseudogene TRBV3-2) and TRBJ1-2; D perhaps matches TRBD1 (5 bases). CDR1 and CDR2 (germline): LGHDT, YNNKEL (reference sequence). This CDR3 region has 13 residues. V shed 4 bases and J shed 7 bases, with 13 bases lying between them. The CDR3 region has the DNA TGTGCCAGCAGCCTACGACAGTTCCCTGGCTACACCTTC. Its protein product is CASSLRQFPGYTF.

V and J are TRBV15 and TRBJ1-6; D not resolved. The germline gives CDR1 LNHNV, CDR2 YYDKDF (reference sequence). Trimming took off 3 bases at V and 4 bases at J, with 13 bases between the two ends. The CDR3 consists of 16 residues. The CDR3 here is CATSSKTLQYNSPLHF. The CDR3 DNA sequence: TGTGCCACCAGCAGTAAGACACTGCAGTATAATTCACCCCTCCACTTT.

The chain is built from TRBV7-6 and TRBJ1-6; D may be TRBD1 (6 bases). Trimming removed 1 base at V and 9 bases at J, with 13 bases between. The germline gives CDR1 SGHVS, CDR2 FNYEAQ. The CDR3 is 15 residues long. CDR3 bases: TGTGCCAGCAGCTTAGTCACAGGGAGCGGTTCACCCCTCCACTTT. As protein: CASSLVTGSGSPLHF.

The J gene is TRBJ1-5, the V gene TRBV4-1, with TRBD1 matching over 8 bases. Germline V gives CDR1 MGHRA, CDR2 YSYEKL. The trim removed 2 bases at V and 1 base at J, leaving 4 bases unmatched. This CDR3 spans 16 amino acids. The CDR3 spells CASSQNRGVSNQPQHF. The CDR3 DNA sequence: TGCGCCAGCAGCCAAAACAGGGGGGTAAGCAATCAGCCCCAGCATTTT.

The chain combines TRBV5-8 with TRBJ1-4; 8 nucleotides agree with TRBD1. V lost 6 bases to trimming and J lost 0 bases; unmatched junction nucleotides: 7. The CDR3 covers 16 residues. In germline, CDR1 is SGHTS, CDR2 YDEGEE. CDR3 sequence: CASTQQGVATNEKLFF. The CDR3 region has the DNA TGTGCCAGCACCCAACAGGGGGTTGCAACTAATGAAAAACTGTTTTTT.

The chain links TRBV19 to TRBJ2-5, with 8 bases that match TRBD1. The V segment lost 6 bases and the J segment 1 base; nucleotides outside the gene matches: 7. Per germline, CDR1 LNHDA and CDR2 SQIVND (reference sequence). This CDR3 spans 15 amino acids. DNA for the CDR3: TGTGCCAGTAGAACAACGGGACAGGTCCAAGAGACCCAGTACTTC. Its translation: CASRTTGQVQETQYF.

The rearrangement uses TRBV13 and TRBJ2-7, with 7 nucleotides matching TRBD2. The CDR3 consists of 14 residues. The germline V gene has CDR1 PRHDT and CDR2 FYEKMQ (reference sequence). J lost 4 bases, V lost 4 bases, and 7 bases had no gene match. CDR3 bases: TGTGCCAGCAGCTCGTTAGCGGGTCGGTACGAGCAGTACTTC. Protein sequence: CASSSLAGRYEQYF.

A word on this clone: At the DNA level, this CDR3 is encoded by other sequences in the same sample as well. The chain recombines TRBV6-2 or TRBV6-3 with TRBJ1-5; D gene unclear. In germline, CDR1 is MNHEY, CDR2 SVGEGT. This CDR3 has 13 residues. Trimming shortened V by 6 bases and J by 5 bases, and 11 bases separated the two germline ends. The CDR3 nucleotides are TGTGCCAGCAGCCCGCAGGCCGATCAGCCCCAGCATTTT. Residues: CASSPQADQPQHF.